Given below is one T cell receptor beta chain in context. Its target is not known. The data originate from a study of graft-versus-host responses after intestinal transplantation. As for the study in general: Every transplant recipient was induced with anti-thymocyte globulin, then maintained on tacrolimus and steroids for 2 to 4 years. Regarding the study as a whole: Researchers found GvH clones in recipient marrow, and some showed up first in ileum or blood.

The repertoire was sequenced with immunoSEQ multiplex PCR; TCRdb's copy has only in-frame clones and lacks some. The sample records about 130,000 clones, around 90% being singletons. The TCR originated in a human donor who received an intestinal transplant. Sequences were derived from unstimulated CD4+ T cells sorted from spleen or lymph node cells, sampled before intestinal transplant.

The CDR3 bases are TGTGCCAGCAGTCTCGAATATTCCCCCCACGAGCAGTACTTC. Translation: CASSLEYSPHEQYF. This sequence joins TRBV27 and TRBJ2-7; no clear D. V was trimmed by 5 bases and J by 5 bases, leaving 16 bases between them. The CDR3 covers 14 residues. Germline CDR1 is MNHEY and CDR2 is SMNVEV (reference sequence).